These T cell receptor beta chains were read from a single sample in a study of blood T cell repertoires in COVID-19. Here immunoSEQ multiplex PCR was the method, and the copy in TCRdb shows in-frame clones only, minus some. The sample has some 100,000 clones; roughly 81% are singletons. Material: peripheral blood. These receptors all stem from a human donor in a cohort sampled during active COVID-19. Each CDR3 is given with its conserved first and last residue. The D gene is left open where the match is weak. The listing skips clone size in some rows; elsewhere it reads once, few, many or a size class.

V gene	clone size	D gene	J gene	CDR3 DNA	CDR3 protein
TRBV21-1	-	-	TRBJ2-7	TGTGCCAGCAGCGCCCCTAGCGGGAGGTTTCTCTACGAGCAGTACTTC	CASSAPSGRFLYEQYF
TRBV25-1	-	TRBD2	TRBJ2-5	TGTGCCAGCGGCCTAGCGGGGGCCCAAGAGACCCAGTACTTC	CASGLAGAQETQYF
TRBV27	-	-	TRBJ2-7	TGTGCCAGCAGGGGGGGAGGTTACTCCTACGAGCAGTACTTC	CASRGGGYSYEQYF
TRBV28	-	TRBD1	TRBJ1-5	TGTGCCAGCAGTACGACAGGGGCGATCAATCAGCCCCAGCATTTT	CASSTTGAINQPQHF
TRBV7-9	-	-	TRBJ2-1	TGTGCCAGCAGCTTAGCGGGAGTTCGGAATGAGCAGTTCTTC	CASSLAGVRNEQFF
TRBV29-1	-	TRBD1	TRBJ1-1	TGCAGCTCCCGACAGGGGGAGGGTGAAGCTTTCTTT	CSSRQGEGEAFF
TRBV9	once	TRBD1	TRBJ2-1	TGTGCCAGCAGCGTAGATTCGTCGCCGGGACAGGCCTACAATGAGCAGTTCTTC	CASSVDSSPGQAYNEQFF
TRBV5-4	-	TRBD2	TRBJ2-1	TGTGCCAGCAGCAAAAAACTGGCGGGGGGGCACAATGAGCAGTTCTTC	CASSKKLAGGHNEQFF
TRBV6-5	-	-	TRBJ1-1	TGTGCCAGCAGTTACACAGGAGATAACACTGAAGCTTTCTTT	CASSYTGDNTEAFF
TRBV28	once	TRBD1	TRBJ2-7	TGTGCCAGCAGTTTAGCACGGACAGGGGTGCCCGAGCAGTACTTC	CASSLARTGVPEQYF
TRBV7-9	-	-	TRBJ2-7	TGTGCCGAACTAGGACAGATCGGCTACGAGCAGTACTTC	CAELGQIGYEQYF
TRBV15	-	-	TRBJ2-1	TGTGCCACCAGCAGAGTAGGGAGGTCCTACAATGAGCAGTTCTTC	CATSRVGRSYNEQFF
TRBV4-3	-	-	TRBJ1-2	TGCGCCAGCAGCCAATCCTTAACCGGAGATGGCTACACCTTC	CASSQSLTGDGYTF
TRBV5-6	-	TRBD1	TRBJ1-2	TGTGCCAGCAGCTTGATTCGGACAGCAGGGGACAGGGAATACGGCTACACCTTC	CASSLIRTAGDREYGYTF
TRBV7-7	-	-	TRBJ2-2	TGTGCCAGCAGCTATAGCTTAGGGGGCACCGGGGAGCTGTTTTTT	CASSYSLGGTGELFF
TRBV6-2/TRBV6-3	-	TRBD2	TRBJ2-7	TGTGCCAGCAGCGGGACTAGAGCCACCTACGAGCAGTACTTC	CASSGTRATYEQYF
TRBV7-2	-	TRBD1	TRBJ1-2	TGTGCCAGCAGCCAAGGGGGCCGGGGCTACACCTTC	CASSQGGRGYTF
TRBV11-3	-	-	TRBJ2-7	TGTGCCAGCAGCGGCAGGGCGCCCCACTACGAGCAGTACTTC	CASSGRAPHYEQYF
TRBV7-9	-	-	TRBJ2-2	TGTGCCAGCAGCTTAGTCAGGGCGAACACCGGGGAGCTGTTTTTT	CASSLVRANTGELFF
TRBV19	-	-	TRBJ2-7	TGTGCCAGTACTACATTACTAGGGAGCTCCTACGAGCAGTACTTC	CASTTLLGSSYEQYF
TRBV15	-	-	TRBJ2-7	TGTGCCACCAGCAGACAACAGGAGAGTTTCGAGCAGTACTTC	CATSRQQESFEQYF
TRBV6-6	-	TRBD1	TRBJ2-7	TGTGCCAGCAGGGGGACAGATGACCGCTACGAGCAGTACTTC	CASRGTDDRYEQYF
TRBV6-5	-	TRBD1	TRBJ1-2	TGTGCCACCGGGGACAGGGGCTATGCTAACTATGGCTACACCTTC	CATGDRGYANYGYTF
TRBV7-2	-	TRBD1	TRBJ1-1	TGTGCCAGCAGCTCCTCCGGGACAGGGTTGGGGAACACTGAAGCTTTCTTT	CASSSSGTGLGNTEAFF
TRBV28	-	TRBD1	TRBJ2-7	TGTGCCAGCAGTCCGACAGGGGGGGGCTTCACCTACGAGCAGTACTTC	CASSPTGGGFTYEQYF
TRBV21-1	-	-	TRBJ1-2	TGTGCCAGCAGCAGCCGACAGAACTATAACTATGGCTACACCTTC	CASSSRQNYNYGYTF
TRBV6-5	-	-	TRBJ2-1	TGTGCCAGCTCCAATTATGAGCAGTTCTTC	CASSNYEQFF
TRBV6-5	-	TRBD2	TRBJ2-3	TGTGCCAGCAGTTCCGACGGGACTAGTTTGGGAGATACGCAGTATTTT	CASSSDGTSLGDTQYF
TRBV7-9	-	TRBD1	TRBJ1-4	TGTGCCAGCAGCTTAGGGGCTTGGACAGGGGAATATGAAAAACTGTTTTTT	CASSLGAWTGEYEKLFF
TRBV6-5	-	TRBD1	TRBJ2-3	TGTGCCAGCAGGCTACAGGGGGCTGCCGATACGCAGTATTTT	CASRLQGAADTQYF
TRBV7-2	-	-	TRBJ1-5	TGTGCCAGCAGCCGGATCCGGGACACAAATCAGCCCCAGCATTTT	CASSRIRDTNQPQHF
TRBV23-1	-	-	TRBJ1-5	TGCGCCAGCAGTCAATTAGCCCCCAGACAGGTGAATCAGCCCCAGCATTTT	CASSQLAPRQVNQPQHF
TRBV9	once	-	TRBJ2-6	TGTGCCAGCAGCCCCAGGGCGGGGCCTGGGGCCAACGTCCTGACTTTC	CASSPRAGPGANVLTF
TRBV10-3	-	TRBD1	TRBJ1-2	TGTGCCATCAGTGAGGGTGGGACAGGGAAGGAGGCGTTCTATGGCTACACCTTC	CAISEGGTGKEAFYGYTF
TRBV5-4	-	-	TRBJ1-2	TGTGCCAGCAGCTTGACTGTCACGGTTAACTATGGCTACACCTTC	CASSLTVTVNYGYTF
TRBV30	-	-	TRBJ1-6	TGTGCCTGGAGTGTGAGCGAGATGTTCTCACCCCTCCACTTT	CAWSVSEMFSPLHF
TRBV19	-	TRBD1	TRBJ1-5	TGTGCCAGTAGTCCCATGGACAGGGGGGTGGCGCAGCCCCAGCATTTT	CASSPMDRGVAQPQHF
TRBV6-5	few	-	TRBJ1-4	TGTGCCAGCAGCTATTCAGGCTCAACTAATGAAAAACTGTTTTTT	CASSYSGSTNEKLFF
TRBV6-6	-	TRBD1	TRBJ1-6	TGTGCCAGCAATTACCAGGGGGGTGATTCACCCCTCCACTTT	CASNYQGGDSPLHF
TRBV6-5	once	-	TRBJ2-1	TGTGCCAGCAGTACCCCAGGGTCTAAATACAATGAGCAGTTCTTC	CASSTPGSKYNEQFF
TRBV5-1	few	-	TRBJ1-1	TGCGCCAGCAGCTGGGGAACGACAGGACCGAACACTGAAGCTTTCTTT	CASSWGTTGPNTEAFF
TRBV6-1	few	-	TRBJ2-1	TGTGCCAGCAGTGATGGGCAGACCTCCTACAATGAGCAGTTCTTC	CASSDGQTSYNEQFF
TRBV5-4	-	TRBD1	TRBJ2-7	TGTGCCAGCAGCTACCGGGACAGGGGGGACGACGAGCAGTACTTC	CASSYRDRGDDEQYF
TRBV6-5	-	TRBD1	TRBJ2-7	TGTGCCAGCAGTTACGGGGACAGGGGGCTGTACGAGCAGTACTTC	CASSYGDRGLYEQYF
TRBV15	-	-	TRBJ2-7	TGTGCCACCAGTCCCAGCGCAAGTAAGACCTACGAGCAGTACTTC	CATSPSASKTYEQYF